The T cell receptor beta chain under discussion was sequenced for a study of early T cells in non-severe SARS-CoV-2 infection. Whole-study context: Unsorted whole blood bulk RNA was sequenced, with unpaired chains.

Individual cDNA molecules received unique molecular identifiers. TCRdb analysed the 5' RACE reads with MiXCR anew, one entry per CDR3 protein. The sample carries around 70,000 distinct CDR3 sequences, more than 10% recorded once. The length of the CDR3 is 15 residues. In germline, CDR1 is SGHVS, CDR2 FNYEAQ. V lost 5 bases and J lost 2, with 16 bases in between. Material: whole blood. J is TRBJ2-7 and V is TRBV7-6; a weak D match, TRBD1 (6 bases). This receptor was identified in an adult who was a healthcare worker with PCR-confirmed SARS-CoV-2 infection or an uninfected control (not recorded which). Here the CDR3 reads CASSPSAGVAYEQYF. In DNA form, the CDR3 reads TGTGCCAGCAGCCCATCGGCAGGGGTGGCCTACGAGCAGTACTTC.